The TCR beta chain under discussion was sequenced for a study of control samples from healthy donors and cancer patients (dated by TCRdb to 2020 to 2021). Libraries were prepared through the immunoSEQ multiplex PCR assay. TCRdb took this table from immuneACCESS and kept in-frame rearrangements with V and J called. Such tables lack part of the clones; where checked against another copy, unresolved V genes explain under half of the gap, and the rest is unexplained. The sample table holds around 67,000 clones, of which 89% were seen once. In total, the top ten clones hold roughly 5.5% of the sample. V trim: 4 bases; J trim: 7 bases; unmatched bases: 7. The CDR3 has 15 amino acids, counting the end cysteine and phenylalanine. Only CDR3 DNA is held: 45 bases, read in frame from base 1. CDR1 and CDR2 were assigned from the germline V gene as SGHTA and FQGNSA. Points on this clone: It has no known antigen specificity. Per-nucleotide qualities are absent, and no much larger clonotype sits a single base away.

Sequencing used PBMCs. The chain links TRBV7-2 with TRBJ2-7, and TRBD2 aligns with 13 junction nucleotides. The origin of this receptor is a man in his sixties with colorectal cancer. The bases read TGTGCCAGCAGCTCCCGGACTAGCGGGGGATATGAGCAGTACTTC. Translated, it reads CASSSRTSGGYEQYF.